Following are 10 T cell receptor beta chains from one sample sequenced in a study of blood T cell repertoires in COVID-19. TCRdb's table, derived via immunoSEQ multiplex PCR, lists solely in-frame clones and lacks some. Among 100,000 or so clones, about nine tenths were seen once, and the ten largest hold 5.7%. Sequenced: peripheral blood. The receptors shown here come from a man between 70 and 80 years old with acute or convalescent COVID-19.

The chain joins TRBV5-4 to TRBJ1-2, with D unclear. V was trimmed by 4 bases and J by 4 bases, leaving 11 bases between them. The CDR3 contains 13 residues. From germline, CDR1 is SGHNT and CDR2 YYREEE (reference sequence). CDR3 region: CASSAGGRYGYTF. Here the CDR3 DNA reads TGTGCCAGCAGCGCTGGAGGGCGCTATGGCTACACCTTC.

The chain couples TRBV28 to TRBJ2-7; TRBD2 agrees at 8 bases. The CDR3 spans 14 residues. From germline, CDR1 is MDHEN and CDR2 SYDVKM. V trimming: 5 bases; J trimming: 3 bases; junction bases outside the gene matches: 6. CDR3 loop: CASSLGRGLYEQYF. For the CDR3, the DNA is TGTGCCAGCAGTCTCGGGAGGGGCCTCTACGAGCAGTACTTC.

The V gene is TRBV15, the J gene TRBJ2-7; TRBD1 might be the D (6 bases). The V gene lost 3 bases and the J gene lost 4 bases, with 7 bases spanning the gap. CDR1 LNHNV and CDR2 YYDKDF come from the germline V gene (reference sequence). The CDR3 extends over 12 amino acids. The CDR3 nucleotides are TGTGCCACCAGCAGGGACAGATACGAGCAGTACTTC. It encodes CATSRDRYEQYF. The whole variable domain, remainder taken from reference TRBV15 and TRBJ2-7, is DAMVIQNPRYQVTQFGKPVTLSCSQTLNHNVMYWYQQKSSQAPKLLFHYYDKDFNNEADTPDNFQSRRPNTSFCFLDIRSPGLGDTAMYLCATSRDRYEQYFGPGTRLTVT.

The chain has TRBV7-3 and TRBJ2-3, with TRBD2 as a possible D gene (5 bases). V lost 5 bases and J lost 2, with 14 bases in between. The CDR3 is 15 residues long. The germline gives CDR1 SGHTA, CDR2 FQGTGA. The CDR3 nucleotides read TGTGCCAGCAGCCGATCAGCGGTCCTCACAGATACGCAGTATTTT. It translates to CASSRSAVLTDTQYF.

The chain has TRBV7-2 and TRBJ2-7, with 7 nucleotides matching TRBD1. The CDR3 totals 14 residues. Looked up from germline, CDR1 is SGHTA and CDR2 is FQGNSA. The J segment lost 2 bases and the V segment lost 5 bases, leaving 6 bases of the junction unmatched. The DNA of the CDR3 is TGTGCCAGCAGCAAGGACAGGTCCGCCTACGAGCAGTACTTC. Translating gives CASSKDRSAYEQYF.

V gene TRBV27 combines with J gene TRBJ2-7, with 8 bases fitting TRBD1. The ends lost 4 bases at V and 7 bases at J; junction bases unmatched: 3. Germline V gene sequence: CDR1 MNHEY, CDR2 SMNVEV (reference sequence). The CDR3 spans 12 residues. CDR3 loop: CASSSTGGEQYF. CDR3 in DNA: TGTGCCAGCAGTTCAACAGGGGGTGAGCAGTACTTC.

Only one count was recorded for this clone. V gene TRBV11-3 combines with J gene TRBJ2-1, with TRBD2 matching over 9 bases. In germline, CDR1 is SGHNT, CDR2 YENEEA. This CDR3 is built from 14 residues. The ends lost 6 bases at V and 7 bases at J; junction bases unmatched: 7. CDR3 protein: CASRVAGAENEQFF. The CDR3 coding sequence is TGTGCCAGCAGGGTAGCGGGAGCAGAGAATGAGCAGTTCTTC. Together with reference TRBV11-3 and TRBJ2-1, the CDR3 gives the full variable domain: EAGVVQSPRYKIIEKKQPVAFWCNPISGHNTLYWYLQNLGQGPELLIRYENEEAVDDSQLPKDRFSAERLKGVDSTLKIQPAELGDSAVYLCASRVAGAENEQFFGPGTRLTVL.

The chain joins TRBV20-1 to TRBJ1-4; 8 bases map to TRBD1. TRBJ2-2 explains the end of the DNA better; the J call may be wrong. The germline V gene has CDR1 DFQATT and CDR2 SNEGSKA (reference sequence). This CDR3 has 11 residues. The CDR3 coding sequence is TGCAGTGCTTCGACAGGGGTGGAGCTGTTTTTT. The encoded protein is CSASTGVELFF.

The chain couples TRBV19 to TRBJ1-5; a weak D match, TRBD1 (5 bases). In germline, CDR1 is LNHDA, CDR2 SQIVND (reference sequence). There are 16 residues in the CDR3. V was clipped by 1 base and J by 2 bases, with 12 bases between them. CDR3 loop: CASSIAPGLGNQPQHF. In DNA, the CDR3 is TGTGCCAGTAGTATAGCCCCAGGGCTTGGCAATCAGCCCCAGCATTTT.

The V gene is TRBV18, the J gene TRBJ2-7; 7 bases align to TRBD2. The CDR3 is made up of 13 amino acids. In germline, CDR1 is KGHSH, CDR2 LQKENI. V trimming: 6 bases; J trimming: 6 bases; junction bases outside the gene matches: 8. CDR3 in DNA: TGTGCCAGCTCTCTGGCGGGGAGGGTCGAGCAGTACTTC. This sequence encodes CASSLAGRVEQYF.